The sequence of this T cell receptor beta chain was determined in a study of identical twins. In germline, CDR1 is SGHKS, CDR2 YYEKEE (reference sequence). The CDR3 contains 16 residues. The J segment lost 5 bases and the V segment lost 1 base, leaving 7 bases of the junction unmatched. This clonotype came up a few times. A single record per CDR3 protein comes from TCRdb applying MiXCR to the 5' RACE reads. The sample has about 690,000 distinct CDR3 sequences; about 20% are singletons. These data are also associated with another study on T cells expressing NK-cell markers. As reported in that work: In the group of eight sequenced donors, seven were HCMV-seropositive and one was seronegative.

The chain recombines TRBV5-5 with TRBJ2-4; TRBD2 agrees at 9 bases. This clonotype was sampled from a woman between 18 and 29 years old in good health. Sequencing input: PBMCs. DNA for the CDR3: TGTGCCAGCAGCTTGCTGCGGGGGGGCCCTGAAAACATTCAGTACTTC. Its protein product is CASSLLRGGPENIQYF. Using reference TRBV5-5 and TRBJ2-4 for the parts outside the CDR3, the full variable domain is DAGVTQSPTHLIKTRGQQVTLRCSPISGHKSVSWYQQVLGQGPQFIFQYYEKEERGRGNFPDRFSARQFPNYSSELNVNALLLGDSALYLCASSLLRGGPENIQYFGAGTRLSVL.